What follows is one T cell receptor (beta chain) and its context. The sample originates from a study of blood T cells in healthy people across ages. The sample providers were healthy Caucasian people from Russia, aged about 6 to 90. The V gene lost 6 bases and the J gene lost 8 bases, with 19 bases spanning the gap. This CDR3 is built from 15 residues. With a J-beta primer mix and a sample-barcoded 5' primer, a second PCR ran about 6 to 11 cycles. Template switching added a 12-random-nucleotide identifier to every cDNA molecule. TCRdb recomputed calls from the 5' RACE reads with MiXCR, one row per CDR3 protein. Among over 750,000 distinct CDR3 sequences listed, roughly 25% were seen once. This same sample was also taken into another study, of T cells of mothers and their children. That paper notes: Biologically related mothers and children overlapped slightly more than unrelated pairs, a non-significant difference.

The source of this sequence is a boy younger than 18 in good health. Material for sequencing was blood. The V and J genes are TRBV12-3 or TRBV12-4 and TRBJ2-2; TRBD1 might be the D (6 bases). The CDR3 DNA is TGTGCCAGCAGCGACAGGTCCCCGACGGCGGGGGAGCTGTTTTTT. Protein product: CASSDRSPTAGELFF.